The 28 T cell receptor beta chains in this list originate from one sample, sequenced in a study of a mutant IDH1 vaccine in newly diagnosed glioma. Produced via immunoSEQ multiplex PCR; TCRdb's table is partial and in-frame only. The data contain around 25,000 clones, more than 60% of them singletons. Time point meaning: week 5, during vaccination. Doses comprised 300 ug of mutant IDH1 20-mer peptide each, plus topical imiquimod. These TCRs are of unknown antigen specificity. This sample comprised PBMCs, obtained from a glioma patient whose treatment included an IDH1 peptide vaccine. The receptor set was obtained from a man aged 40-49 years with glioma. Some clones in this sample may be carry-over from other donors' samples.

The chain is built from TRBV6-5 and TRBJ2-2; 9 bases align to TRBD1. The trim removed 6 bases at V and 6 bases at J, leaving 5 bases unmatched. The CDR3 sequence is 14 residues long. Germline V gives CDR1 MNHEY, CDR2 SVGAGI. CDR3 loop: CASRIDRGAGELFF. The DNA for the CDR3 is TGTGCCAGCAGGATTGACAGGGGGGCCGGGGAGCTGTTTTTT.

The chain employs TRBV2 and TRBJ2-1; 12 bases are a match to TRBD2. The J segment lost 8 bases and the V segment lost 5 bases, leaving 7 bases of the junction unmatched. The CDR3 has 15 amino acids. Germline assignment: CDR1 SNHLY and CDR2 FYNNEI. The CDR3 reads CASSLLAGGGDEQFF. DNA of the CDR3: TGTGCCAGCAGTTTACTAGCGGGGGGAGGGGATGAGCAGTTCTTC.

CDR3 DNA: TGCAGCGTTTCCGGGGGCCTCGAGCAGTACTTC. Translating gives CSVSGGLEQYF. The chain carries TRBV29-1 and TRBJ2-7; D assignment may be TRBD1 or TRBD2 (6 bases each). V was pared by 5 bases and J by 6 bases, with 11 bases between. The CDR3 spans 11 residues. Germline lookup yields CDR1 SQVTM and CDR2 ANQGSEA.

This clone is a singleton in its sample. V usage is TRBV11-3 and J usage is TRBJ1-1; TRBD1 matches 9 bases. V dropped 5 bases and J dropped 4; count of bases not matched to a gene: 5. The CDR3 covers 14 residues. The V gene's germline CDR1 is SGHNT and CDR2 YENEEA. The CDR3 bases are TGTGCCAGCAGCCCCGGGACAGGGACCACTGAAGCTTTCTTT. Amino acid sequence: CASSPGTGTTEAFF.

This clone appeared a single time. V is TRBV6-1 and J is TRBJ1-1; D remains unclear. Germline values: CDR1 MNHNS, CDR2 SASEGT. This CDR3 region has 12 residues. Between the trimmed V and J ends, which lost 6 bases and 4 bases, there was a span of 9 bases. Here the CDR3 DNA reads TGTGCCAGCAGACTTTGGGGCACTGAAGCTTTCTTT. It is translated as CASRLWGTEAFF.

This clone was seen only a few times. CDR3 DNA sequence: TGTGCCAGCAGGCTCATTGGGCAGGGTAATTCACCCCTCCACTTT. Residues: CASRLIGQGNSPLHF. V usage is TRBV6-6 and J usage is TRBJ1-6; the D gene is possibly TRBD1 (5 bases). V was shortened by 6 bases and J by 6 bases, with 15 bases between the two germline ends. CDR1 and CDR2 from the germline V gene are MNHNY and SVGAGI (reference sequence). This CDR3 spans 15 amino acids.

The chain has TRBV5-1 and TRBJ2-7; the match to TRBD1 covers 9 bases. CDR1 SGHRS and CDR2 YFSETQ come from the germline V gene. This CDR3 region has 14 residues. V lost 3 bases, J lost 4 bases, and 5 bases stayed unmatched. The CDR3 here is CASSWGQGDYEQYF. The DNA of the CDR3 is TGCGCCAGCAGCTGGGGACAGGGAGATTACGAGCAGTACTTC. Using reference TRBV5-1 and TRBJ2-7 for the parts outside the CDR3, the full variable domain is KAGVTQTPRYLIKTRGQQVTLSCSPISGHRSVSWYQQTPGQGLQFLFEYFSETQRNKGNFPGRFSGRQFSNSRSEMNVSTLELGDSALYLCASSWGQGDYEQYFGPGTRLTVT.

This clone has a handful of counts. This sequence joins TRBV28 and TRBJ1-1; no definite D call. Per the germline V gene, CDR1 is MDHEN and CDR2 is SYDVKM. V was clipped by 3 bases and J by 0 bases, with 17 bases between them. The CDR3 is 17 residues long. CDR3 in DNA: TGTGCCAGCAGTTTCGCCAATTACTTACCCATGAACACTGAAGCTTTCTTT. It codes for CASSFANYLPMNTEAFF.

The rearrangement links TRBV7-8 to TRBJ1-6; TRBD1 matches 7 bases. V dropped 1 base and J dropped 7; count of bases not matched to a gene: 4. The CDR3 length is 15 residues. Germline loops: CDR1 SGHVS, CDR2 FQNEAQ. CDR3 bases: TGTGCCAGCAGCTTAGTGTACAGGGGAAATTCACCCCTCCACTTT. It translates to CASSLVYRGNSPLHF.

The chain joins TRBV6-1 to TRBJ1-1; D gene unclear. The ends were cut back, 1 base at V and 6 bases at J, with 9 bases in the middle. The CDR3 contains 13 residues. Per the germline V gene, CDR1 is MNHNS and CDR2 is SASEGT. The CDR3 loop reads CASSEVFVPEAFF. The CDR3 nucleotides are TGTGCCAGCAGTGAAGTGTTTGTCCCTGAAGCTTTCTTT.

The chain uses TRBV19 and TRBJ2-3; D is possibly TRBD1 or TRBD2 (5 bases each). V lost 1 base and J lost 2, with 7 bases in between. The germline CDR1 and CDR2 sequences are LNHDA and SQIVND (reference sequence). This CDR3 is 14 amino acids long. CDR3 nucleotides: TGTGCCAGTAGTATAGGGGACCCCACAGATACGCAGTATTTT. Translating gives CASSIGDPTDTQYF.

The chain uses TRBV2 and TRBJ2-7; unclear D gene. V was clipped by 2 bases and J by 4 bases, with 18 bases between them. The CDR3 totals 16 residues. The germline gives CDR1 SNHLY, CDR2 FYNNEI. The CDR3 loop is CASSERAARILYEQYF. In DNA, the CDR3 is TGTGCCAGCAGTGAACGGGCAGCCCGAATACTTTACGAGCAGTACTTC. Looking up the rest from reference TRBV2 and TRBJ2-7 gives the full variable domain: EPEVTQTPSHQVTQMGQEVILRCVPISNHLYFYWYRQILGQKVEFLVSFYNNEISEKSEIFDDQFSVERPDGSNFTLKIRSTKLEDSAMYFCASSERAARILYEQYFGPGTRLTVT.

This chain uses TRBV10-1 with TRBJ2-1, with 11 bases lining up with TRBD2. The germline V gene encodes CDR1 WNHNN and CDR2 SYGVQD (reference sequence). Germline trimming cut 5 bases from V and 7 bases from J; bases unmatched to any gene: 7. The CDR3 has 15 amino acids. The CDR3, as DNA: TGCGCCAGCAGTCCTAGCGGGGGGAGGGGGAATGAGCAGTTCTTC. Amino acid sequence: CASSPSGGRGNEQFF.

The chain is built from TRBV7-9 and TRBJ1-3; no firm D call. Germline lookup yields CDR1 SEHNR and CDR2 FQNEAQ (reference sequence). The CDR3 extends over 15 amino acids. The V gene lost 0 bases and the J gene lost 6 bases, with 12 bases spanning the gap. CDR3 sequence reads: CASSLADGFLNTIYF. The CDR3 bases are TGTGCCAGCAGCTTAGCCGACGGCTTCTTAAACACCATATATTTT.

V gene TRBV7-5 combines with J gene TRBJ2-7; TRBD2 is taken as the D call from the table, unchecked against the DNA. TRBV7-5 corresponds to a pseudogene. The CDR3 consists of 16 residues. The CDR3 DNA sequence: TGTGTCAGAGAACCGAAACCGGGGGGGCTGTCCTACGAGCAGTACTTC. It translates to CVREPKPGGLSYEQYF.

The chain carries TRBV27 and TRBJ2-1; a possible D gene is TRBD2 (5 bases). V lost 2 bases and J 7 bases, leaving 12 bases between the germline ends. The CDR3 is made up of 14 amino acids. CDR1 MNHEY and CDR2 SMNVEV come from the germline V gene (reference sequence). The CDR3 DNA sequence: TGTGCCAGCAGTTTAAGCCTAGCAGGTAATGAGCAGTTCTTC. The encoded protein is CASSLSLAGNEQFF.

Here the CDR3 DNA reads TGTGCCATCAGGGGGGGCTACGAGCAGTACTTC. Translated, it gives CAIRGGYEQYF. The J gene is TRBJ2-7, the V gene TRBV10-3; D is possibly TRBD2 (6 bases). The CDR3 is made up of 11 amino acids. With 6 bases removed from V and 3 bases from J, the gap between germline ends came to 6 bases. CDR1 and CDR2 from the germline V gene are ENHRY and SYGVKD.

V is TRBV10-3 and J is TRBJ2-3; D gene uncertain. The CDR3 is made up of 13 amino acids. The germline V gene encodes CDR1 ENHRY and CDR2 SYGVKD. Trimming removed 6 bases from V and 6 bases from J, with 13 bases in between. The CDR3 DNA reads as TGTGCCATCAGGGGTAGCCTGGGTGATACGCAGTATTTT. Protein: CAIRGSLGDTQYF.

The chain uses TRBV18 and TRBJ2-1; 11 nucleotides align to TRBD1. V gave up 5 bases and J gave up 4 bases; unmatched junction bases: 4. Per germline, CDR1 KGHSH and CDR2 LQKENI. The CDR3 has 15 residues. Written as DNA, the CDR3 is TGTGCCAGCTCATTTGGACAGGGGGCTTACAATGAGCAGTTCTTC. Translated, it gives CASSFGQGAYNEQFF.

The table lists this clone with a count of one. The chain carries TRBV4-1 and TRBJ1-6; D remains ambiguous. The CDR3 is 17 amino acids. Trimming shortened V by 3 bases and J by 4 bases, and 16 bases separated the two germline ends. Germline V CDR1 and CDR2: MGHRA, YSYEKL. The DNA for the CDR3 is TGCGCCAGCAGCCAGAGTCCTAGCCGTCGGTATAATTCACCCCTCCACTTT. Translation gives CASSQSPSRRYNSPLHF.

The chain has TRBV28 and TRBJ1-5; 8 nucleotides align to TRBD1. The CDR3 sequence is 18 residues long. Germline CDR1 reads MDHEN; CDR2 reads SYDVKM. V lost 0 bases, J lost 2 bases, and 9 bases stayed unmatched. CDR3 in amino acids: CASSLWMTGVSGNQPQHF. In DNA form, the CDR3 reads TGTGCCAGCAGTTTATGGATGACAGGGGTAAGCGGCAATCAGCCCCAGCATTTT.

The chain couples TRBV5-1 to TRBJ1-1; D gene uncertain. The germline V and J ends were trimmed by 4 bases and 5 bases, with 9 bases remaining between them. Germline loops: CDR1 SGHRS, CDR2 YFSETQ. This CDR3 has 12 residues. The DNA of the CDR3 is TGCGCCAGCAGCAGAGCCTCAACTGAAGCTTTCTTT. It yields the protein CASSRASTEAFF. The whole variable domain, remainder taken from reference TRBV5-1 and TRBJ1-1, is KAGVTQTPRYLIKTRGQQVTLSCSPISGHRSVSWYQQTPGQGLQFLFEYFSETQRNKGNFPGRFSGRQFSNSRSEMNVSTLELGDSALYLCASSRASTEAFFGQGTRLTVV.

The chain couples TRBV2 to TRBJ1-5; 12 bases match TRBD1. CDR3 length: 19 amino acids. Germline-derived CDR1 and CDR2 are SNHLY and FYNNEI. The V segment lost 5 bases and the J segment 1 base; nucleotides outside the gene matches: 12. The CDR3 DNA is TGTGCCAGCAGTACCACCGGGACAGGGGGCGGAGGGAGCAATCAGCCCCAGCATTTT. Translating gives CASSTTGTGGGGSNQPQHF. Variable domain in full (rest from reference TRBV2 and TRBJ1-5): EPEVTQTPSHQVTQMGQEVILRCVPISNHLYFYWYRQILGQKVEFLVSFYNNEISEKSEIFDDQFSVERPDGSNFTLKIRSTKLEDSAMYFCASSTTGTGGGGSNQPQHFGDGTRLSIL.

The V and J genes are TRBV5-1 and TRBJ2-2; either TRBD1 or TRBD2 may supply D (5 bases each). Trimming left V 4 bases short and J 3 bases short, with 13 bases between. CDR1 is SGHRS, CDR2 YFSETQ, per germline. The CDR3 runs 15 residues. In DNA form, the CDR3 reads TGCGCCAGCAGCCCGTTAGTGGGGGACACCGGGGAGCTGTTTTTT. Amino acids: CASSPLVGDTGELFF.

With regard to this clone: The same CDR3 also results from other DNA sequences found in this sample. The CDR3: CASRLTGNTEAFF. For the CDR3, the DNA is TGTGCCAGTAGACTGACGGGGAACACTGAAGCTTTCTTT. The chain couples TRBV19 to TRBJ1-1; no clear D. CDR1 LNHDA and CDR2 SQIVND come from the germline V gene (reference sequence). The length of the CDR3 is 13 residues. V was cut by 6 bases and J by 1 base, with 9 bases left in between.

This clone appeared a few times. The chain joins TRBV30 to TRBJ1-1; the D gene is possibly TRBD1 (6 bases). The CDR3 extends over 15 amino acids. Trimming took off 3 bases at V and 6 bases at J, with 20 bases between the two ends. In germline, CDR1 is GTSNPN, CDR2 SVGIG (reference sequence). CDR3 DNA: TGTGCCTGGAGCCTCCCCATAGGGGGTTCCGCTGAAGCTTTCTTT. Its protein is CAWSLPIGGSAEAFF.

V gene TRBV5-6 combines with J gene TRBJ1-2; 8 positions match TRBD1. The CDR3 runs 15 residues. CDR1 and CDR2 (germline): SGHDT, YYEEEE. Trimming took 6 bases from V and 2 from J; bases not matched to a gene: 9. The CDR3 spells CASTTVRGPNYGYTF. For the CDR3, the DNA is TGTGCCAGCACCACCGTCAGGGGGCCCAACTATGGCTACACCTTC.

CDR3 region: CAWTRGNYGYTF. As DNA, the CDR3 is TGTGCCTGGACAAGGGGGAACTATGGCTACACCTTC. The chain links TRBV30 to TRBJ1-2; D is possibly TRBD1 (6 bases). Trimming cost V 4 bases and J 2 bases, with 8 bases left between them. The CDR3 has 12 amino acids. Germline V lookup: CDR1 GTSNPN, CDR2 SVGIG (reference sequence).